Listed below are T cell receptor beta chains from one sample, sequenced in a study of blood T cell repertoires in COVID-19. Method: immunoSEQ multiplex PCR; TCRdb's copy keeps in-frame clones and lacks some. The sample lists some 290,000 clones, around 90% occurring once. The sequenced sample was peripheral blood. These receptor sequences come from a young woman with COVID-19, enrolled during active disease. Each CDR3 is given with its conserved first and last residue. D genes are given only for firm matches. Clone size appears in some rows only: once, few, many, or a class for an expanded clone.

TRBD2 NA TRBJ2-1 TRBV5-1 CASSLATGLTSGSYNEQFF TGCGCCAGCAGCTTGGCCACAGGGCTGACTAGCGGGAGTTACAATGAGCAGTTCTTC
NA NA TRBJ2-5 TRBV2 CASNNKGQQETQYF TGTGCCAGTAATAATAAGGGGCAGCAAGAGACCCAGTACTTC
TRBD2 NA TRBJ2-5 TRBV10-2 CASSDRSTGGEETQYF TGCGCCAGCAGTGATAGGTCCACGGGAGGAGAGGAGACCCAGTACTTC
TRBD1 once TRBJ2-3 TRBV5-4 CASSPRTGPDTQYF TGTGCCAGCAGCCCACGGACAGGGCCAGATACGCAGTATTTT
TRBD1 NA TRBJ1-2 TRBV28 CASTYGTGGGGGYTF TGTGCCAGCACATACGGGACAGGAGGGGGGGGAGGCTACACCTTC
NA NA TRBJ1-4 TRBV19 CASSWQGEKLFF TGTGCCAGTAGTTGGCAGGGGGAAAAACTGTTTTTT
NA NA TRBJ2-7 TRBV6-5 CASSSGGRYEQYF TGTGCCAGCAGTTCCGGGGGGCGATACGAGCAGTACTTC
TRBD1 many TRBJ2-1 TRBV15 CATSANRGQEINEQFF TGTGCCACCAGCGCTAACCGTGGACAGGAGATCAATGAGCAGTTCTTC
TRBD1 NA TRBJ1-1 TRBV19 CASSIGQGAPGTEAFF TGTGCCAGTAGTATAGGACAGGGAGCTCCTGGAACTGAAGCTTTCTTT
TRBD1 NA TRBJ1-1 TRBV10-3 CAISESGQGAKRTEAFF TGTGCCATCAGTGAGTCAGGACAGGGGGCGAAGCGGACTGAAGCTTTCTTT
NA NA TRBJ1-2 TRBV7-9 CASSLGQERYGYTF TGTGCCAGCAGCTTAGGACAGGAACGCTATGGCTACACCTTC
NA NA TRBJ2-1 TRBV7-2 CASSSTKQFF TGTGCCAGCAGCTCGACAAAACAGTTCTTC
TRBD1 NA TRBJ1-1 TRBV30 CAWSATGTVNTEAFF TGTGCCTGGAGCGCAACCGGGACAGTGAACACTGAAGCTTTCTTT
NA once TRBJ2-2 TRBV24-1 CATSDHRVANTGELFF TGTGCCACCAGTGATCACAGGGTTGCTAACACCGGGGAGCTGTTTTTT
NA NA TRBJ2-2 TRBV5-1 CASSLAERLYGELFF TGCGCCAGCAGCTTGGCCGAGCGGTTGTATGGGGAGCTGTTTTTT
TRBD2 NA TRBJ2-7 TRBV27 CASSLTPGLAGGYEQYF TGTGCCAGCAGTTTAACGCCGGGACTAGCGGGAGGGTACGAGCAGTACTTC
NA NA TRBJ2-2 TRBV11-3 CASSFLNTGELFF TGTGCCAGCAGCTTCCTAAACACCGGGGAGCTGTTTTTT
NA few TRBJ2-1 TRBV4-1 CASSPQREEQFF TGCGCCAGCAGCCCGCAGAGGGAGGAGCAGTTCTTC